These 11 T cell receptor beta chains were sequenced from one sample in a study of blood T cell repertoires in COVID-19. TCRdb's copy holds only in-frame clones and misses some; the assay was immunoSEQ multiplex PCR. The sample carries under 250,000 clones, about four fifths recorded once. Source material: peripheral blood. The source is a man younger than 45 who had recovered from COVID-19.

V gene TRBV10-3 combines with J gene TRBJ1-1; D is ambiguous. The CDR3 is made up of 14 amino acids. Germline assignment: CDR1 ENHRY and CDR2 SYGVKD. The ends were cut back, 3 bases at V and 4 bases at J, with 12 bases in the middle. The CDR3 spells CAISDPSASTEAFF. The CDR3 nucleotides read TGTGCCATCAGTGACCCGTCCGCGAGCACTGAAGCTTTCTTT.

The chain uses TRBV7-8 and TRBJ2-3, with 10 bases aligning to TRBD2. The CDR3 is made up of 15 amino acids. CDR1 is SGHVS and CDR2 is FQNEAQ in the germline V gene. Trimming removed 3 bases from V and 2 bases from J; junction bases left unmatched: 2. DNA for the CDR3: TGTGCCAGCAGCTTTACTAGCGGGGTCACAGATACGCAGTATTTT. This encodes CASSFTSGVTDTQYF.

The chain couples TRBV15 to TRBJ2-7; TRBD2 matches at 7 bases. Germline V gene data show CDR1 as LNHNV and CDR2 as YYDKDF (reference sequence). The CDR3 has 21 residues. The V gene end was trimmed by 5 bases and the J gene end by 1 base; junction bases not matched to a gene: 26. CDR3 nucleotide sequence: TGTGCCACCAGCCCAATTATGAGACCTTCCAGGTTGAGCGGGGTTTCCTACGAGCAGTACTTC. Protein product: CATSPIMRPSRLSGVSYEQYF.

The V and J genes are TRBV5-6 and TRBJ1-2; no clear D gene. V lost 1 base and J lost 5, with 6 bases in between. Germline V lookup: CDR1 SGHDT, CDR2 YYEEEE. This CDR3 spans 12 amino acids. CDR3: CASSLFSYGYTF. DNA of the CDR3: TGTGCCAGCAGCTTGTTTTCATATGGCTACACCTTC.

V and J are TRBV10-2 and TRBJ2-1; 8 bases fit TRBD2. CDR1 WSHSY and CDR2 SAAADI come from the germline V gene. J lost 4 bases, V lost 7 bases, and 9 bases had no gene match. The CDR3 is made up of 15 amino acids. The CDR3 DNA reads TGCGCCAGCACCGGGCCTCGGGAGGGGTACAATGAGCAGTTCTTC. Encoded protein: CASTGPREGYNEQFF.

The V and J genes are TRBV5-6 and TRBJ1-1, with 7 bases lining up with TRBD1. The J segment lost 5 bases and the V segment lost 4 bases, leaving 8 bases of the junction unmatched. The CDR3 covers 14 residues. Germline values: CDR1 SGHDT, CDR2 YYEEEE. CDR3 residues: CASSGPGGWTEAFF. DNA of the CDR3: TGTGCCAGCAGCGGCCCAGGGGGGTGGACTGAAGCTTTCTTT.

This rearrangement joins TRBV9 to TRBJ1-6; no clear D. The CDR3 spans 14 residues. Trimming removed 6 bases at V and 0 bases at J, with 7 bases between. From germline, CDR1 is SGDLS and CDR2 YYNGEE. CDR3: CASKTSSYNSPLHF. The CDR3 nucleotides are TGTGCCAGCAAAACGAGCTCCTATAATTCACCCCTCCACTTT.

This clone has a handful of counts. The CDR3 sequence is CASSFQGNTEAFF. The CDR3 bases are TGTGCCAGCAGCTTTCAGGGGAACACTGAAGCTTTCTTT. This rearrangement joins TRBV7-9 to TRBJ1-1, with D tentatively TRBD1 (5 bases). The length of the CDR3 is 13 residues. Between the trimmed V and J ends, which lost 3 bases and 1 base, there was a span of 6 bases. Germline CDR1 is SEHNR and CDR2 is FQNEAQ (reference sequence). The entire variable domain, with the rest obtained from reference TRBV7-9 and TRBJ1-1, is as follows: DTGVSQNPRHKITKRGQNVTFRCDPISEHNRLYWYRQTLGQGPEFLTYFQNEAQLEKSRLLSDRFSAERPKGSFSTLEIQRTEQGDSAMYLCASSFQGNTEAFFGQGTRLTVV.

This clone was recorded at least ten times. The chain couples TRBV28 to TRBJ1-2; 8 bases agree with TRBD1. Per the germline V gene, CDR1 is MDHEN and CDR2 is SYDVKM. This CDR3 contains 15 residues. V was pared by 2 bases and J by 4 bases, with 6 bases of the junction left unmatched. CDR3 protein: CASSLGGQETYGYTF. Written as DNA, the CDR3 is TGTGCCAGCAGTTTAGGGGGACAGGAAACCTATGGCTACACCTTC.

CDR3 DNA: TGTGCCAGCGGAGTCGCTACCGAGCAGTACGTC. Translated: CASGVATEQYV. The chain has TRBV21-1 and TRBJ2-7; whether TRBD2, the table's D call, matches the DNA was not checked. TRBV21-1 is marked as a pseudogene. This CDR3 has 11 residues.

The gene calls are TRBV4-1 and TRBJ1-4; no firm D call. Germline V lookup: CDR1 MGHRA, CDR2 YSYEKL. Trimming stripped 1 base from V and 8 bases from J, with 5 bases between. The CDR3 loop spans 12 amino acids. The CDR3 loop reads CASSQVREKLFF. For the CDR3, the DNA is TGCGCCAGCAGCCAAGTCAGGGAAAAACTGTTTTTT.